One and the same sample provided the 12 T cell receptor beta chains below, sequenced in a study of blood T cell repertoires in COVID-19. Assay used: immunoSEQ multiplex PCR; TCRdb lists only in-frame clones, some missing. The sample records 210,000 or so clones, approximately 81% being singletons. Material: PBMCs or T cells enriched from blood (not recorded which). These TCRs come from a woman between 45 and 65 years old with acute COVID-19.

The J gene is TRBJ1-6, the V gene TRBV3-1 (or the pseudogene TRBV3-2); 7 nucleotides agree with TRBD1. Germline V gene lookup returns CDR1 LGHDT and CDR2 YNNKEL (reference sequence). With 5 bases clipped from V and 9 bases from J, the junction kept 7 bases outside the gene matches. The CDR3 runs 14 residues. The CDR3 coding sequence is TGTGCCAGCAGCGAACAGGGGAAGCCTTCACCCCTCCACTTT. Residues: CASSEQGKPSPLHF.

The V gene is TRBV2, the J gene TRBJ2-2, with 10 nucleotides matching TRBD2. The trim removed 4 bases at V and 7 bases at J, leaving 3 bases unmatched. The CDR3 is 14 amino acids. Germline V CDR1 and CDR2: SNHLY, FYNNEI. The CDR3 DNA reads as TGTGCCAGCAGTGGACTAGCGGGTGTCGGGGAGCTGTTTTTT. Amino acids: CASSGLAGVGELFF.

This clone turned up a few times. The genes are TRBV19 and TRBJ1-4, with D maybe TRBD1 (5 bases). The CDR3 runs 15 residues. Germline lookup yields CDR1 LNHDA and CDR2 SQIVND (reference sequence). Trimming stripped 5 bases from V and 5 bases from J, with 15 bases between. The CDR3 coding sequence is TGTGCCAGTAGTGGAACGGACAAAGCAAATGAAAAACTGTTTTTT. Amino acids: CASSGTDKANEKLFF.

The rearrangement links TRBV3-1 (or the pseudogene TRBV3-2) to TRBJ2-5; perhaps TRBD2 as D (5 bases). Germline V lookup: CDR1 LGHDT, CDR2 YNNKEL (reference sequence). V lost 2 bases to trimming and J lost 1 base, with 8 bases between them. CDR3 length: 14 residues. The CDR3: CASSQQRSQETQYF. As DNA, the CDR3 is TGTGCCAGCAGCCAACAGCGGAGCCAAGAGACCCAGTACTTC.

This rearrangement joins TRBV6-2 or TRBV6-3 to TRBJ2-2; 7 positions agree with TRBD2. This CDR3 is built from 18 residues. The trim removed 0 bases at V and 1 base at J, leaving 8 bases unmatched. Germline V CDR1 and CDR2: MNHEY, SVGEGT. The CDR3, as DNA: TGTGCCAGCAGTTACTCCCTGGTAGCGGGCAAGAACACCGGGGAGCTGTTTTTT. Translated: CASSYSLVAGKNTGELFF.

This chain links TRBV5-1 with TRBJ2-5, with TRBD2 matching 14 bases. J was trimmed by 5 bases and V by 4 bases; bases with no gene match: 7. Germline values: CDR1 SGHRS, CDR2 YFSETQ. CDR3 size: 16 residues. This CDR3 reads CASSPGTSGRGETQYF. The CDR3 DNA reads as TGCGCCAGCAGCCCTGGGACTAGCGGGAGAGGGGAGACCCAGTACTTC.

The chain recombines TRBV28 with TRBJ2-7; 9 nucleotides match TRBD1. The CDR3 length is 15 residues. The germline CDR1 and CDR2 sequences are MDHEN and SYDVKM. The V segment lost 6 bases and the J segment 4 bases; nucleotides outside the gene matches: 10. Here the CDR3 DNA reads TGTGCCAGCAGCATGACCTGGACAGGGGCGTACGAGCAGTACTTC. Translation gives CASSMTWTGAYEQYF.

The rearrangement uses TRBV4-2 and TRBJ1-2; tentatively, D is TRBD1 (5 bases). Trimming cost V 1 base and J 6 bases, with 15 bases left between them. The germline gives CDR1 LGHNA, CDR2 YNFKEQ. The CDR3 is 15 amino acids. In DNA form, the CDR3 reads TGTGCCAGCAGCCAAGTGTTTACAGGCGGCGATGGCTACACCTTC. It codes for CASSQVFTGGDGYTF.

The chain is built from TRBV10-3 and TRBJ1-2; TRBD1 agrees at 9 bases. Germline lookup yields CDR1 ENHRY and CDR2 SYGVKD. The CDR3 runs 12 residues. V lost 7 bases and J lost 7; bases outside the gene matches: 4. CDR3 residues: CAITGTGFGYTF. The CDR3 DNA sequence: TGTGCCATCACGGGGACAGGGTTTGGCTACACCTTC.

V usage is TRBV11-2 and J usage is TRBJ2-5; 8 bases line up with TRBD2. Germline CDR1 SGHAT, CDR2 FQNNGV. V shed 6 bases, J shed 4 bases, and the junction held 7 bases outside the gene matches. This CDR3 has 14 residues. The DNA of the CDR3 is TGTGCCAGCAGGGGGGGGCTAGCGGGAGAGACCCAGTACTTC. This translates into CASRGGLAGETQYF.

V gene TRBV2 combines with J gene TRBJ1-4, with D possibly TRBD1 on 6 matching bases. V lost 7 bases, J lost 4 bases, and 13 bases lay in between. The CDR3 length is 14 residues. The germline V gene has CDR1 SNHLY and CDR2 FYNNEI. CDR3 protein: CASTRGAINEKLFF. The CDR3 nucleotides read TGTGCCAGCACCCGGGGGGCCATTAATGAAAAACTGTTTTTT.

The chain carries TRBV5-1 and TRBJ2-2; 7 bases are a match to TRBD2. V shed 0 bases and J 4 bases; nucleotides not matched to a gene: 3. Germline CDR1 SGHRS, CDR2 YFSETQ. The CDR3 loop spans 15 amino acids. CDR3 amino acids: CASSLAGTTTGELFF. In DNA, the CDR3 is TGCGCCAGCAGCTTGGCAGGGACTACCACCGGGGAGCTGTTTTTT.